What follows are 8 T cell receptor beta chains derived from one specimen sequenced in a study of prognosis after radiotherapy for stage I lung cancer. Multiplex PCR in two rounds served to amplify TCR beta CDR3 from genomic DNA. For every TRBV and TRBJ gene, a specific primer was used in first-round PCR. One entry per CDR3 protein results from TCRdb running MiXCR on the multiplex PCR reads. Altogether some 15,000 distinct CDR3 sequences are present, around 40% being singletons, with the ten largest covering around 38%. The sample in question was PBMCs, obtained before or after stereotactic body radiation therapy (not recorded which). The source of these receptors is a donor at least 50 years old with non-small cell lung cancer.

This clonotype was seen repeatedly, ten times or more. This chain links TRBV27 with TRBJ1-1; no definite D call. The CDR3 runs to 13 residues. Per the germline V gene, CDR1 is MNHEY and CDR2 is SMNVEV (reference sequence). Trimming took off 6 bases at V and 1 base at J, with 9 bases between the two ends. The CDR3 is CASSRSTNTEAFF. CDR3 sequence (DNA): TGTGCCAGCAGCAGAAGCACGAACACTGAAGCTTTCTTT.

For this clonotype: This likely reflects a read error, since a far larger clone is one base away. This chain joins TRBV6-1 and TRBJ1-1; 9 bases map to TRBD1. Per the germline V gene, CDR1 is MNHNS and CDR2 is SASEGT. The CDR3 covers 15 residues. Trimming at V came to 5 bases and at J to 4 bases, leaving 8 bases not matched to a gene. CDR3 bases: TGTGCCAGCAGTTACGGGGTACAGGGGGCCACTGAAGCTTTCTTT. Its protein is CASSYGVQGATEAFF.

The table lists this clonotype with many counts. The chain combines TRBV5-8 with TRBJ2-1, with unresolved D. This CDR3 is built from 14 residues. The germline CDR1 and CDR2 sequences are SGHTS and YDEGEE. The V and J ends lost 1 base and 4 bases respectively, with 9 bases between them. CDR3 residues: CASSLIGGYNEQFF. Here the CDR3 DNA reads TGTGCCAGCAGCTTGATTGGTGGATACAATGAGCAGTTCTTC.

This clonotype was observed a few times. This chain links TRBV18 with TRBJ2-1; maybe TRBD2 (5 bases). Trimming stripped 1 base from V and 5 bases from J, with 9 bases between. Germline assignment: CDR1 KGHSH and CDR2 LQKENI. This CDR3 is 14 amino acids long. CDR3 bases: TGTGCCAGCTCACCACAAAGCGGAAACAATGAGCAGTTCTTC. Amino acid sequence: CASSPQSGNNEQFF.

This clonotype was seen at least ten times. CDR3 sequence (DNA): TGTGCCAGCAGTGCCGTTAGGGGGGGGCGGAATGAGCAGTTCTTC. This codes for CASSAVRGGRNEQFF. The chain recombines TRBV6-2 or TRBV6-3 with TRBJ2-1; a weak D match, TRBD2 (7 bases). Germline lookup yields CDR1 MNHEY and CDR2 SVGEGT. V was trimmed by 5 bases and J by 7 bases, leaving 18 bases between them. The CDR3 length is 15 residues.

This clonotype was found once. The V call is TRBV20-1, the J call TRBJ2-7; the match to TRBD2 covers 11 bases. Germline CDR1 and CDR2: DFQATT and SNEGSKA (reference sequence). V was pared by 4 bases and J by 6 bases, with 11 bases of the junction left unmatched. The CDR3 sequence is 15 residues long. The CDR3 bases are TGCAGTGCTACTTTTAGCGGGAGGGCTATCTCCGAGCAGTACTTC. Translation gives CSATFSGRAISEQYF.

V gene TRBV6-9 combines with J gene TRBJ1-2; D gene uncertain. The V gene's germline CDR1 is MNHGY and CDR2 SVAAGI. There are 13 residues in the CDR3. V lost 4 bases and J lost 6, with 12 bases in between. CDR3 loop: CASSSTVMNGYTF. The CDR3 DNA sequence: TGTGCCAGCAGTTCCACAGTTATGAATGGCTACACCTTC.

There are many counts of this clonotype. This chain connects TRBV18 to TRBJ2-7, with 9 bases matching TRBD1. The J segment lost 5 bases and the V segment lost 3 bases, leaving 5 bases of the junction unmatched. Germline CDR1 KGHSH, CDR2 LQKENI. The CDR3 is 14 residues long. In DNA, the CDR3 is TGTGCCAGCTCACCTGGGACAGGGAGTCACGAGCAGTACTTC. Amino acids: CASSPGTGSHEQYF.